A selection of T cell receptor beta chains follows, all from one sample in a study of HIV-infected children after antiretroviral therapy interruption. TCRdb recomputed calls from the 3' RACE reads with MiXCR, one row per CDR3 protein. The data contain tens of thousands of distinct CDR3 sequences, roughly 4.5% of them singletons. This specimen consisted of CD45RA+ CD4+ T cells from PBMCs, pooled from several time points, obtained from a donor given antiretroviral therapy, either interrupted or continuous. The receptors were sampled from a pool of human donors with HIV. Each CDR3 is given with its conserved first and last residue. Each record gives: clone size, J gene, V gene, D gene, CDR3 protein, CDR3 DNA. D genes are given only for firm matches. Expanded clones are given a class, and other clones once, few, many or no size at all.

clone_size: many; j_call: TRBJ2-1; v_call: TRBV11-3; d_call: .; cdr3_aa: CASSRTSFVNEQFF; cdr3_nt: TGTGCCAGCAGTCGAACTAGCTTCGTGAATGAGCAGTTCTTC
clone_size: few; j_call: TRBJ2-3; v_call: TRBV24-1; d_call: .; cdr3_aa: CATNRDSTDTQYF; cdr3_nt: TGTGCCACCAACCGGGACTCCACAGATACGCAGTATTTT
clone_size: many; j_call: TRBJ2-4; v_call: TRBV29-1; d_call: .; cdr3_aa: CSVEVLGLAKNIQYF; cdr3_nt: TGCAGCGTTGAAGTGCTGGGCTTAGCCAAAAACATTCAGTACTTC
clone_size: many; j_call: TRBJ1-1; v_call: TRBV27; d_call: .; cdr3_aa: CASSPRSSTPEAFF; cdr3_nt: TGTGCCAGCAGTCCCCGGTCGTCTACTCCTGAAGCTTTCTTT
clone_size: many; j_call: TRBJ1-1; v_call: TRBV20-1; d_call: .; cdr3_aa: CSALTRTNTEAFF; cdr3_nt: TGCAGTGCTCTGACGAGGACCAACACTGAAGCTTTCTTT
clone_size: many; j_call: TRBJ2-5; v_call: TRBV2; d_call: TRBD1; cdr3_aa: CASSQGVQETQYF; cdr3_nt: TGTGCCAGCAGCCAGGGGGTTCAAGAGACCCAGTACTTC
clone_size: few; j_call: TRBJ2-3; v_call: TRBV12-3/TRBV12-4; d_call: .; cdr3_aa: CASSFQRDTQYF; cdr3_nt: TGTGCCAGCAGTTTCCAAAGAGATACGCAGTATTTT
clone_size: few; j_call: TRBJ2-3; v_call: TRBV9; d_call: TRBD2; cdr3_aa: CASSVGVAGATDTQYF; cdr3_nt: TGTGCCAGCAGCGTAGGGGTAGCGGGGGCTACAGATACGCAGTATTTT
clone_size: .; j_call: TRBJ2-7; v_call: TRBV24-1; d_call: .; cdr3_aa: CATSDGGDLGEQYF; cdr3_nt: TGTGCCACCAGTGATGGTGGGGACCTGGGGGAGCAGTACTTC
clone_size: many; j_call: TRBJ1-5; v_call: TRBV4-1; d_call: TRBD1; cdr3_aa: CASSQDLDRADQPQHF; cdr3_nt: TGCGCCAGCAGCCAAGATCTGGACAGGGCGGATCAGCCCCAGCATTTT
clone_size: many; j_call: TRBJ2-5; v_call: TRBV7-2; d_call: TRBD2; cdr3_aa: CASSRFGSGGQETQYF; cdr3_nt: TGTGCCAGCAGCCGTTTTGGTAGCGGGGGCCAAGAGACCCAGTACTTC
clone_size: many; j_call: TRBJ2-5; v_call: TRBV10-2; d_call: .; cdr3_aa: CASTPGGQETQYF; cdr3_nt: TGCGCCAGCACCCCAGGGGGGCAAGAGACCCAGTACTTC
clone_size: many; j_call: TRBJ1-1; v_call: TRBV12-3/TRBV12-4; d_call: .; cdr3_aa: CASSLWGEDTEAFF; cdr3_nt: TGTGCCAGCAGTTTATGGGGGGAGGACACTGAAGCTTTCTTT
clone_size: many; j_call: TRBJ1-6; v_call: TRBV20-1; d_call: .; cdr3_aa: CSARDPDGAAYNSPLHF; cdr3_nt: TGCAGTGCTAGAGATCCCGACGGGGCCGCCTATAATTCACCCCTCCACTTT
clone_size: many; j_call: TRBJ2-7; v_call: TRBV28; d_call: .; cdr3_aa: CASLGSSYEQYF; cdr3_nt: TGTGCCAGCCTGGGCAGCTCCTACGAGCAGTACTTC
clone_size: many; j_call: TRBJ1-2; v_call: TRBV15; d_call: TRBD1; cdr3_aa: CATSRARDSQGGYTF; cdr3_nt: TGTGCCACCAGCAGAGCCCGGGACAGTCAGGGGGGCTACACCTTC
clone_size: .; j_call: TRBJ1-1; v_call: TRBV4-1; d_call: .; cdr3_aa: CASKNHPAKTANAEAFF; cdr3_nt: TGCGCCAGCAAAAATCACCCTGCGAAGACGGCTAACGCTGAAGCTTTCTTT
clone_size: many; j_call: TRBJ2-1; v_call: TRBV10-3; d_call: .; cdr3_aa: CAISVVGGGQFF; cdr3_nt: TGTGCCATCAGTGTCGTCGGGGGAGGACAGTTCTTC
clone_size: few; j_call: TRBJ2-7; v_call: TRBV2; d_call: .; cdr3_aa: CASSAGTFEQYF; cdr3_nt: TGTGCCAGCAGTGCCGGGACATTCGAGCAGTACTTC
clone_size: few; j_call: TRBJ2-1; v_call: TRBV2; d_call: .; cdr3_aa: CASTLRVGGDEQFF; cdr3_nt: TGTGCCAGCACGCTCCGAGTTGGGGGCGATGAGCAGTTCTTC
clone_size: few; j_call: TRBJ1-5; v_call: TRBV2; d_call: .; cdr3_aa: CASNGGGNQPQHF; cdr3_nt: TGTGCCAGCAATGGGGGCGGGAATCAGCCCCAGCATTTT
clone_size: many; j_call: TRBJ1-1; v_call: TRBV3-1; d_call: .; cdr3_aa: CASSQGGFEAFF; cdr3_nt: TGTGCCAGCAGCCAAGGGGGATTTGAAGCTTTCTTT
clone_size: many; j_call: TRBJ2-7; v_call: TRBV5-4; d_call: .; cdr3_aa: CASSLMGTYEQYF; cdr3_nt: TGTGCCAGCAGCTTAATGGGAACCTACGAGCAGTACTTC
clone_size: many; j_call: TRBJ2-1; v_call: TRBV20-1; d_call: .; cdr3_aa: CSAIDPGSSYNEQFF; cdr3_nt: TGCAGTGCTATCGATCCGGGGAGCTCCTACAATGAGCAGTTCTTC
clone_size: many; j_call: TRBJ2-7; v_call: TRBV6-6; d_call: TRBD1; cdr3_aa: CASCDRGLDEQYF; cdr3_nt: TGTGCCAGCTGTGACAGGGGGCTCGACGAGCAGTACTTC
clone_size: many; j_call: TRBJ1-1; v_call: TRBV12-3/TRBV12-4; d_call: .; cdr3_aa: CASSPKAAYEAFF; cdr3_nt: TGTGCCAGCAGCCCCAAGGCGGCCTACGAAGCTTTCTTT
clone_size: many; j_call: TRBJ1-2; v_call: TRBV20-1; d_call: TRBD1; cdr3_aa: CSAQKGPGQGFSYGYTF; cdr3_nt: TGCAGTGCCCAGAAGGGTCCGGGACAGGGGTTTAGCTATGGCTACACCTTC
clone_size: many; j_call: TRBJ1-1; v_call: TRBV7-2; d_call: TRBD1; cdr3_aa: CASSLSARGVNTEAFF; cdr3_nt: TGTGCCAGCAGCTTATCCGCCAGGGGGGTGAACACTGAAGCTTTCTTT
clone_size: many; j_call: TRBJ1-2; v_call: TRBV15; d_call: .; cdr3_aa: CATSRGEGARYTF; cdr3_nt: TGTGCCACCAGCAGAGGCGAGGGTGCCCGCTACACCTTC
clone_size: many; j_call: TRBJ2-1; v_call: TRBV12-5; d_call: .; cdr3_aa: CASGLVAGGDEQFF; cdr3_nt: TGTGCTAGTGGTTTGGTAGCCGGAGGCGATGAGCAGTTCTTC
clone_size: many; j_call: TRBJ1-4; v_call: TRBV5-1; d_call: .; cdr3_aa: CASSPGGITNEKLFF; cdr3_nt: TGCGCCAGCAGCCCGGGCGGGATAACTAATGAAAAACTGTTTTTT
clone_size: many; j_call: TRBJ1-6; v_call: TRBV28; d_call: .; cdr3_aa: CASSFSGGIPLYNSPLHF; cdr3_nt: TGTGCCAGCAGTTTTTCCGGGGGAATCCCGCTCTATAATTCACCCCTCCACTTT
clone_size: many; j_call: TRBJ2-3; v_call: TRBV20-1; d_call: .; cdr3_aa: CSASEGGPRDTQYF; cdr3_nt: TGCAGTGCTAGTGAGGGGGGGCCTAGGGATACGCAGTATTTT
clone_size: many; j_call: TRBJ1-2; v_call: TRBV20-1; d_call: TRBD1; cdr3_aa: CSTTRQGTTNYGYTF; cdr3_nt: TGCAGTACAACCAGACAGGGGACAACTAACTATGGCTACACCTTC
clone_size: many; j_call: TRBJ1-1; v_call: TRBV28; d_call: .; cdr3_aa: CASSLGYTEAFF; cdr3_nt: TGTGCCAGCAGTTTGGGGTACACTGAAGCTTTCTTT
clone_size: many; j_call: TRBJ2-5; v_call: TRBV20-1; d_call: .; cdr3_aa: CSARLGPSQETQYF; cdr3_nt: TGCAGTGCGCGGCTGGGACCCAGCCAAGAGACCCAGTACTTC
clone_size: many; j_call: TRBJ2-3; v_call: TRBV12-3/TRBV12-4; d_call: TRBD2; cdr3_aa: CASSLGLAGGSTDTQYF; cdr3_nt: TGTGCCAGCAGTTTGGGACTAGCGGGGGGCAGCACAGATACGCAGTATTTT
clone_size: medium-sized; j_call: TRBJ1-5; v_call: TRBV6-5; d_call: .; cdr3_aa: CASSRRMGEPQHF; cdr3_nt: TGTGCCAGCAGTAGGAGGATGGGAGAGCCCCAGCATTTT
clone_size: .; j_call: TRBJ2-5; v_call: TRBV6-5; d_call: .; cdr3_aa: CASSYRGKETQYF; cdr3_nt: TGTGCCAGCAGTTACCGGGGAAAAGAGACCCAGTACTTC
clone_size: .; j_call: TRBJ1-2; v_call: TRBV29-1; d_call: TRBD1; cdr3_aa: CSVAGQGKSGYTF; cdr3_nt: TGCAGCGTCGCCGGACAGGGGAAGAGCGGCTACACCTTC
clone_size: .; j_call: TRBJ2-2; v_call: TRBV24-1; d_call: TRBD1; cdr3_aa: CATSGTGTGELFF; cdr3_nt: TGTGCCACCAGTGGGACAGGGACCGGGGAGCTGTTTTTT
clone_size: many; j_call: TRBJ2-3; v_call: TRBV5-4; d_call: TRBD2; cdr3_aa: CASSSTGTSGVIDTQYF; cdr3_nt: TGTGCCAGCAGCTCGACCGGGACTAGCGGGGTTATAGACACGCAGTATTTT
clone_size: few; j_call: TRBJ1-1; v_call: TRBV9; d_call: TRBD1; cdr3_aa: CASSVGDRLNTEAFF; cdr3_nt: TGTGCCAGCAGCGTTGGGGACAGGCTGAACACTGAAGCTTTCTTT
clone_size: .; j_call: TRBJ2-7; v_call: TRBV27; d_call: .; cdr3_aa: CASSLAGRHEQYF; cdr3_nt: TGTGCCAGCAGTTTGGCAGGGAGGCACGAGCAGTACTTC
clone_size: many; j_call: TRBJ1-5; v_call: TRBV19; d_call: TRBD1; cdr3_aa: CASSGFPGGRQPQHF; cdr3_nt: TGTGCCAGTAGTGGATTCCCAGGGGGACGGCAGCCCCAGCATTTT
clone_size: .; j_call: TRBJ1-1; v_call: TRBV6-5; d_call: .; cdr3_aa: CASSERGLVDEAFF; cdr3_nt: TGTGCCAGCAGTGAAAGGGGATTGGTCGACGAAGCTTTCTTT
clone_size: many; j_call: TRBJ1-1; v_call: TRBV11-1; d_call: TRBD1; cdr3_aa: CASSSRTGETEAFF; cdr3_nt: TGTGCCAGCAGCTCCCGGACAGGGGAAACTGAAGCTTTCTTT
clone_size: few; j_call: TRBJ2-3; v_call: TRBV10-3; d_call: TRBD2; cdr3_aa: CAIKGGGAEDTQYF; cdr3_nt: TGTGCCATCAAGGGCGGGGGGGCCGAAGATACGCAGTATTTT
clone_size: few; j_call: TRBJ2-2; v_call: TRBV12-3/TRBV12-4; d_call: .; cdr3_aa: CASSFKGNRRNAPTGELFF; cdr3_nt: TGTGCCAGCAGTTTCAAGGGGAATCGACGGAATGCCCCGACCGGGGAGCTGTTTTTT
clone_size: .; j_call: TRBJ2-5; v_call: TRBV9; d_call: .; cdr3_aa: CASSVAGRPQETQYF; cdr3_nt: TGTGCCAGCAGCGTAGCGGGCCGGCCCCAAGAGACCCAGTACTTC
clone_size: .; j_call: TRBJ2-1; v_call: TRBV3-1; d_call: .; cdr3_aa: CASSRGRGPSYNEQFF; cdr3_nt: TGTGCCAGCAGCCGGGGTAGGGGACCCTCCTACAATGAGCAGTTCTTC
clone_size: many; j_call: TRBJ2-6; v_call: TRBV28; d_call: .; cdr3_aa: CASSDGALRANVLTF; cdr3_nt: TGTGCCAGCAGTGACGGGGCTCTGAGGGCCAACGTCCTGACTTTC
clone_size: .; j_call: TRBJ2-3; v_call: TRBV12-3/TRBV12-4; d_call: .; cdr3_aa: CASSLMVSTDTQYF; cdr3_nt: TGTGCCAGCAGTTTAATGGTTAGCACAGATACGCAGTATTTT
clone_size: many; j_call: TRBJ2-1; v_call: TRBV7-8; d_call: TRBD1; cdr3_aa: CASSLPKGQGALSSYNEQFF; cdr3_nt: TGTGCCAGCAGCCTTCCGAAGGGACAGGGGGCCCTAAGCTCCTACAATGAGCAGTTCTTC
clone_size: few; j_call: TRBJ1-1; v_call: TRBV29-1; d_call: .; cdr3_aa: CSVGGLGQNTEAFF; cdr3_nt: TGCAGCGTTGGGGGGCTAGGACAGAACACTGAAGCTTTCTTT
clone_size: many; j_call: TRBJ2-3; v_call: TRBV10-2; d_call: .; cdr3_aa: CASSDPGQSSDTQYF; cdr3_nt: TGCGCCAGCAGTGATCCAGGACAGAGCTCAGATACGCAGTATTTT
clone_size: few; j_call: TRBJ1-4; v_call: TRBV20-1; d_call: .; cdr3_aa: CSARDRRVANEKLFF; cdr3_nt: TGCAGTGCTAGAGATCGGAGGGTGGCTAATGAAAAACTGTTTTTT
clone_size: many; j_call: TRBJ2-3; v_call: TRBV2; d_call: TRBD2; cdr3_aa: CASRVGLAGTDTQYF; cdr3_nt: TGTGCCAGCAGGGTTGGACTAGCGGGCACAGATACGCAGTATTTT
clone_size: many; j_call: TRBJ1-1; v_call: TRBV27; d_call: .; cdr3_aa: CASSLRGGPTEAFF; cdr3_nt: TGTGCCAGCAGTTTAAGGGGGGGGCCAACTGAAGCTTTCTTT